This paragraph reports one T cell receptor (beta chain). Its antigen is still unknown. The data belong to a study of STAT5B mutations in CD4+ large granular lymphocyte leukemia. Study findings and constraints: Compared with healthy controls (2/35), patient top clones favored TRBV06 (8/27).

Sequencing used immunoSEQ multiplex PCR; TCRdb keeps in-frame clones, though not all of them. The sample consists of 30,000 or so clones, around 85% of them appearing once. Looked up from germline, CDR1 is MNHEY and CDR2 is SVGAGI. The V end was cut by 0 bases, the J end by 0 bases, with 11 bases between. The CDR3 has 16 amino acids. Sequencing was performed on CD4+ T cells from blood buffy coats. The chain links TRBV6-5 to TRBJ1-1, with D hard to call. The clonotype comes from a human donor in good health. CDR3 DNA: TGTGCCAGCAGTTACTCGACCCACAAAGTGAACACTGAAGCTTTCTTT. Residues: CASSYSTHKVNTEAFF.